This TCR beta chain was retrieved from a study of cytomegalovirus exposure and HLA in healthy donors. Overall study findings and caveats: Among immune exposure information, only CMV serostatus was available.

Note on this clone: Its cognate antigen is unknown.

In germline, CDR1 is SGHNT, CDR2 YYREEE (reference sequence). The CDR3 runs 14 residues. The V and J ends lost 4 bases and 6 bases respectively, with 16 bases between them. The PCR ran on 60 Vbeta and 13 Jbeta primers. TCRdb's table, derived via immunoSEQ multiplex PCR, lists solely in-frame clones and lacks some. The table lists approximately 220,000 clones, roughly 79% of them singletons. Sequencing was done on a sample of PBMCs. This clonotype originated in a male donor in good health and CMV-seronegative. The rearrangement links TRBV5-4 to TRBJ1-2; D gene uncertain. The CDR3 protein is CASSPGGKFNGYTF. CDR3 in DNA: TGTGCCAGCAGCCCCGGAGGAAAGTTTAATGGCTACACCTTC.